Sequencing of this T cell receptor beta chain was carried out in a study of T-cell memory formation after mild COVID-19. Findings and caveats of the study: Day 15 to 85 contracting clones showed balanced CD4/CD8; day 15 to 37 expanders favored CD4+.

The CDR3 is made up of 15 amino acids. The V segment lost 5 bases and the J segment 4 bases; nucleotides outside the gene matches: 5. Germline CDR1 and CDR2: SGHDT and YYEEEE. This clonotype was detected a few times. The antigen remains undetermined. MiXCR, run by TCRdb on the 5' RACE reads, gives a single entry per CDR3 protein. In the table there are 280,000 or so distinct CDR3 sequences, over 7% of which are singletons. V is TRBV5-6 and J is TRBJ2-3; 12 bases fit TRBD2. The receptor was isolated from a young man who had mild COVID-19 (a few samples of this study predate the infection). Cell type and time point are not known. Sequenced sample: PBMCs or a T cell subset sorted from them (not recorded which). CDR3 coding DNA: TGTGCCAGCAGGTATGGACTAGCGGGGCCAGATACGCAGTATTTT. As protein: CASRYGLAGPDTQYF.